The 19 T cell receptor beta chains given below trace back to one sample, sequenced in a study of blood T cell repertoires in COVID-19. Using immunoSEQ multiplex PCR, the repertoire was profiled, and TCRdb retains in-frame clones only, with some absent. The sample includes about 400,000 clones, about 87% of them seen just once. The sequenced material came from peripheral blood. These receptors all stem from a human donor in a cohort sampled during active COVID-19.

This CDR3 reads CASSLQVTGAMGLYGYTF. CDR3 in DNA: TGTGCCAGCAGCTTACAAGTGACAGGGGCAATGGGACTCTATGGCTACACCTTC. The gene calls are TRBV7-9 and TRBJ1-2; 8 nucleotides agree with TRBD1. CDR1 and CDR2 from the germline V gene are SEHNR and FQNEAQ (reference sequence). V gave up 2 bases and J gave up 4 bases; unmatched junction bases: 15. There are 18 residues in the CDR3.

The V call is TRBV30, the J call TRBJ1-6, with 7 bases matching TRBD1. Germline V gene data show CDR1 as GTSNPN and CDR2 as SVGIG (reference sequence). J lost 8 bases, V lost 6 bases, and 4 bases had no gene match. The CDR3 is made up of 12 amino acids. The CDR3 DNA reads TGTGCCTGTCAGACAGGGCATTCACCCCTCCACTTT. Translated, it gives CACQTGHSPLHF.

The chain links TRBV5-6 to TRBJ2-1; the match to TRBD1 covers 8 bases. The junction had 12 bases not matched to a gene; V was cut back by 4 bases and J by 6 bases. Germline V lookup: CDR1 SGHDT, CDR2 YYEEEE. The CDR3 is made up of 16 amino acids. Written as DNA, the CDR3 is TGTGCCAGCAGCCGGGGTCCGGGACAGGATATCAATGAGCAGTTCTTC. As protein: CASSRGPGQDINEQFF.

The rearrangement joins TRBV11-3 to TRBJ2-2; 7 positions match TRBD2. With 1 base clipped from V and 6 bases from J, the junction kept 5 bases outside the gene matches. Germline CDR1 and CDR2: SGHNT and YENEEA. The CDR3 sequence is 15 residues long. CDR3 bases: TGTGCCAGCAGCTTAGGGACTAGTTCCCCCGGGGAGCTGTTTTTT. Translated: CASSLGTSSPGELFF.

The chain joins TRBV15 to TRBJ2-7; 8 bases agree with TRBD2. The CDR3 has 14 residues. CDR1 and CDR2 from the germline V gene are LNHNV and YYDKDF (reference sequence). V trimming: 2 bases; J trimming: 6 bases; junction bases outside the gene matches: 6. CDR3 sequence (DNA): TGTGCCACCAGCAGACCTTCGCGGGAGGCCGAGCAGTACTTC. This sequence encodes CATSRPSREAEQYF.

V gene TRBV2 combines with J gene TRBJ2-7; D remains ambiguous. Germline values: CDR1 SNHLY, CDR2 FYNNEI. The CDR3 has 14 amino acids. The V gene lost 2 bases and the J gene lost 4 bases, with 12 bases spanning the gap. The CDR3 spells CASSETEDFYEQYF. The CDR3 coding sequence is TGTGCCAGCAGTGAAACCGAAGACTTTTACGAGCAGTACTTC.

This clone has only one observation. V usage is TRBV25-1 and J usage is TRBJ2-7; TRBD2 matches 7 bases. Germline assignment: CDR1 MGHDK and CDR2 SYGVNS. J lost 3 bases, V lost 7 bases, and 9 bases had no gene match. The CDR3 is 14 amino acids. CDR3 sequence reads: CASKTSGAHYEQYF. CDR3 DNA sequence: TGTGCCAGCAAGACGAGCGGGGCCCACTACGAGCAGTACTTC.

The chain combines TRBV19 with TRBJ1-1; maybe TRBD1 (6 bases). The CDR3 is made up of 14 amino acids. Trimming stripped 3 bases from V and 6 bases from J, with 14 bases between. CDR1 and CDR2 (germline): LNHDA, SQIVND (reference sequence). In nucleotides, the CDR3 is TGTGCCAGTAGTATCGGACAGTTAGTAGCTGAAGCTTTCTTT. It encodes CASSIGQLVAEAFF.

The genes are TRBV2 and TRBJ1-2, with 7 bases identical to TRBD1. Germline assignment: CDR1 SNHLY and CDR2 FYNNEI. The CDR3 spans 15 residues. V was pared by 7 bases and J by 6 bases, with 14 bases of the junction left unmatched. CDR3 DNA: TGTGCCAGCAACGACAGGGTCCTCGTATCAGATGGCTACACCTTC. This codes for CASNDRVLVSDGYTF.

The rearrangement links TRBV7-9 to TRBJ2-3, with D tentatively TRBD1 (5 bases). CDR3 length: 14 residues. V lost 1 base to trimming and J lost 5 bases, with 10 bases between them. Looked up from germline, CDR1 is SEHNR and CDR2 is FQNEAQ (reference sequence). CDR3 sequence reads: CASSLGTGVDTQYF. CDR3 DNA: TGTGCCAGCAGCTTAGGAACAGGCGTAGATACGCAGTATTTT.

The genes are TRBV5-1 and TRBJ2-7; the D gene is possibly TRBD2 (5 bases). Germline V gene sequence: CDR1 SGHRS, CDR2 YFSETQ. V lost 3 bases and J 0 bases, leaving 19 bases between the germline ends. The CDR3 covers 17 residues. DNA for the CDR3: TGCGCCAGCAGCTATCGGGGTCTGAACGCGATCTCCTACGAGCAGTACTTC. Amino acids: CASSYRGLNAISYEQYF. The complete variable domain, with remaining parts taken from reference TRBV5-1 and TRBJ2-7, reads KAGVTQTPRYLIKTRGQQVTLSCSPISGHRSVSWYQQTPGQGLQFLFEYFSETQRNKGNFPGRFSGRQFSNSRSEMNVSTLELGDSALYLCASSYRGLNAISYEQYFGPGTRLTVT.

This chain connects TRBV21-1 to TRBJ2-7; TRBD2, the table's D call, was not compared with the DNA. TRBV21-1 is a recognized pseudogene. There are 15 residues in the CDR3. The CDR3 DNA reads as TGTGCCAGCAGCACCGGCGGGAGAATACCCTACGAGCAGTACTTC. Translation: CASSTGGRIPYEQYF.

The chain joins TRBV29-1 to TRBJ2-4, with 7 positions matching TRBD2. The V segment lost 4 bases and the J segment 2 bases; nucleotides outside the gene matches: 5. This CDR3 is 14 amino acids long. Germline-derived CDR1 and CDR2 are SQVTM and ANQGSEA. The CDR3: CSVVLAATKNIQYF. The CDR3 DNA is TGCAGCGTTGTCCTAGCGGCGACCAAAAACATTCAGTACTTC. The full variable domain, with the rest looked up from reference TRBV29-1 and TRBJ2-4, is SAVISQKPSRDICQRGTSLTIQCQVDSQVTMMFWYRQQPGQSLTLIATANQGSEATYESGFVIDKFPISRPNLTFSTLTVSNMSPEDSSIYLCSVVLAATKNIQYFGAGTRLSVL.

J is TRBJ2-3 and V is TRBV5-1; 16 bases align to TRBD2. Germline trimming cut 5 bases from V and 3 bases from J; bases unmatched to any gene: 9. CDR3 length: 18 amino acids. Germline V gives CDR1 SGHRS, CDR2 YFSETQ. The CDR3 reads CASSTGLAGGPRTDTQYF. Here the CDR3 DNA reads TGCGCCAGCAGTACGGGACTAGCGGGGGGGCCACGAACAGATACGCAGTATTTT.

The V gene is TRBV5-5, the J gene TRBJ2-3; 11 nucleotides agree with TRBD2. Germline CDR1 and CDR2: SGHKS and YYEKEE (reference sequence). The V and J ends lost 3 bases and 3 bases, in that order; junction bases with no gene match: 6. The CDR3 is 16 residues long. The CDR3 coding sequence is TGTGCCAGCAGCTCGTTAGCGGGGGGGAAAACAGATACGCAGTATTTT. Protein sequence: CASSSLAGGKTDTQYF.

This clone turned up a few times. V and J are TRBV5-1 and TRBJ1-2; the match to TRBD1 covers 7 bases. CDR1 is SGHRS, CDR2 YFSETQ, per germline. The CDR3 loop spans 12 amino acids. V lost 2 bases, J lost 6 bases, and 1 base stayed unmatched. The CDR3 protein is CASSFGTDGYTF. CDR3 coding DNA: TGCGCCAGCAGCTTTGGGACAGATGGCTACACCTTC.

The chain carries TRBV18 and TRBJ2-7, with TRBD2 identical over 12 bases. Trimming took 5 bases from V and 5 from J; bases not matched to a gene: 4. This CDR3 comprises 14 residues. CDR1 KGHSH and CDR2 LQKENI come from the germline V gene. Here the CDR3 reads CASSTTSGRNEQYF. The CDR3 region has the DNA TGTGCCAGCTCAACTACTAGCGGGAGGAACGAGCAGTACTTC.

The chain uses TRBV2 and TRBJ2-1, with D possibly being TRBD2 (5 bases). The CDR3 spans 14 residues. Germline lookup yields CDR1 SNHLY and CDR2 FYNNEI. Trimming cost V 6 bases and J 4 bases, with 13 bases left between them. The CDR3 spells CASRGGRGYNEQFF. In nucleotides, the CDR3 is TGTGCCAGCAGGGGCGGTCGGGGATACAATGAGCAGTTCTTC.

The sample holds a few counts of this clone. The chain has TRBV28 and TRBJ1-1; no definite D call. Germline V CDR1 and CDR2: MDHEN, SYDVKM. This CDR3 has 14 amino acids. Trimming removed 5 bases at V and 0 bases at J, with 10 bases between. The chain's CDR3 is CASSHSSMNTEAFF. CDR3 bases: TGTGCCAGCAGTCACAGTTCCATGAACACTGAAGCTTTCTTT.